This T cell receptor beta chain was obtained from a study of cytomegalovirus exposure and HLA in healthy donors. Study summary: In a later analysis, the roughly 120 validation repertoires were reported to have used the same platform as the approximately 700 first-cohort repertoires. Notes on the study in general: Subsequent analysis of the 110 or so validation repertoires found a tendency for first-cohort TCR clusters to co-occur.

The donors were in the roughly 110-subject validation cohort, distinct from the approximately 610-subject first cohort. Germline V gene sequence: CDR1 SGHRS, CDR2 YFSETQ. This CDR3 contains 15 residues. The V segment lost 0 bases and the J segment 7 bases; nucleotides outside the gene matches: 6. Notes on this clone: Its antigen remains unknown. Other DNA variants within this sample encode the same CDR3.

The data were produced by immunoSEQ multiplex PCR, yet TCRdb's version contains in-frame clones alone and is incomplete. Here the sample spans roughly 50,000 clones, 90% being singletons. The specimen sequenced was PBMCs. V gene TRBV5-1 combines with J gene TRBJ1-5; 8 bases map to TRBD1. This clonotype originated in a man younger than 30 in good health and CMV-seronegative. CDR3 loop: CASSLDGQGNQPQHF. CDR3 DNA: TGCGCCAGCAGCTTGGATGGACAGGGAAACCAGCCCCAGCATTTT.